This entry lists 10 T cell receptor beta chains sequenced from one sample in a study of cytomegalovirus exposure and HLA in healthy donors. Vbeta (60) and Jbeta (13) primers were used in the PCR. Produced via immunoSEQ multiplex PCR; TCRdb's table is partial and in-frame only. The sample lists about 130,000 clones; approximately 80% were seen once. Sequenced: PBMCs. The receptors were sampled from a man aged 35 to 55 in good health and CMV-seronegative.

The sample holds a few counts of this clone. The chain has TRBV7-2 and TRBJ2-5; D perhaps matches TRBD1 (5 bases). Germline lookup yields CDR1 SGHTA and CDR2 FQGNSA. V was clipped by 3 bases and J by 2 bases, with 7 bases between them. CDR3 size: 13 residues. CDR3 DNA: TGTGCCAGCAGCTTTGACAGACAAGAGACCCAGTACTTC. It codes for CASSFDRQETQYF.

The chain has TRBV7-9 and TRBJ2-3; D gene uncertain. The CDR3 spans 12 residues. The V and J ends lost 2 bases and 7 bases respectively, with 7 bases between them. Germline-derived CDR1 and CDR2 are SEHNR and FQNEAQ (reference sequence). CDR3 nucleotide sequence: TGTGCCAGCAGCTTATACAGCCATACGCAGTATTTT. It codes for CASSLYSHTQYF.

This clone showed up just a few times. The V and J genes are TRBV7-2 and TRBJ2-7; 9 bases agree with TRBD2. V gave up 5 bases and J gave up 6 bases; unmatched junction bases: 11. The CDR3 runs to 15 residues. The germline gives CDR1 SGHTA, CDR2 FQGNSA. Here the CDR3 DNA reads TGTGCCAGCAGCCTACTTGCGGGAGGGCGTGGCGAGCAGTACTTC. This gives the protein CASSLLAGGRGEQYF.

The V and J genes are TRBV21-1 and TRBJ2-7; the table's D gene call, TRBD1, was not cross checked with the DNA. TRBV21-1 is marked as a pseudogene. This CDR3 region has 15 residues. CDR3 nucleotide sequence: TGTGCCAGCAGCAAAGAACAGGGCAGTTCGGGTGAGCAGTACTTC. Translation gives CASSKEQGSSGEQYF.

The gene calls are TRBV6-5 and TRBJ2-7, with 7 nucleotides matching TRBD2. With V trimmed by 2 bases and J by 6 bases, 4 bases remained unmatched. This CDR3 comprises 13 residues. Germline CDR1 reads MNHEY; CDR2 reads SVGAGI. For the CDR3, the DNA is TGTGCCAGCAGTTACCCAGGGAGGGGCGAGCAGTACTTC. Translation: CASSYPGRGEQYF.

The gene calls are TRBV6-5 and TRBJ1-5; tentatively, D is TRBD1 (5 bases). The CDR3 spans 14 residues. Trimming cost V 6 bases and J 5 bases, with 14 bases left between them. Germline CDR1 is MNHEY and CDR2 is SVGAGI. This CDR3 reads CASRLAGNYQPQHF. As DNA, the CDR3 is TGTGCCAGCAGACTTGCAGGGAATTATCAGCCCCAGCATTTT.

The chain uses TRBV29-1 and TRBJ1-1; tentative D call: TRBD1 (5 bases). With 4 bases removed from V and 5 bases from J, the gap between germline ends came to 14 bases. The CDR3 runs to 13 residues. Germline V gives CDR1 SQVTM, CDR2 ANQGSEA. CDR3 residues: CSVATVDRTEAFF. In DNA form, the CDR3 reads TGCAGCGTTGCGACGGTCGACAGAACTGAAGCTTTCTTT.

The J gene is TRBJ1-1, the V gene TRBV5-6, with D tentatively TRBD1 (5 bases). The CDR3 loop spans 14 amino acids. Germline lookup yields CDR1 SGHDT and CDR2 YYEEEE. V shed 0 bases and J shed 1 base, with 7 bases lying between them. The CDR3 coding sequence is TGTGCCAGCAGCTTGGGACAGCCGAACACTGAAGCTTTCTTT. Its translation is CASSLGQPNTEAFF.

This sequence joins TRBV10-3 and TRBJ1-2; maybe TRBD1 (5 bases). V lost 9 bases and J lost 4, with 15 bases in between. The CDR3 covers 13 residues. The germline V gene encodes CDR1 ENHRY and CDR2 SYGVKD. As DNA, the CDR3 is TGTGCCATATTGCCCGACAGTTCCTATGGCTACACCTTC. The encoded protein is CAILPDSSYGYTF.

The chain couples TRBV4-3 to TRBJ2-7, with 7 bases matching TRBD1. The CDR3 length is 15 residues. Per the germline V gene, CDR1 is LGHNA and CDR2 is YSLEER. The trim removed 4 bases at V and 6 bases at J, leaving 12 bases unmatched. CDR3 amino acids: CASSLGRQGESEQYF. In DNA, the CDR3 is TGCGCCAGCAGCCTCGGAAGGCAGGGGGAAAGCGAGCAGTACTTC.